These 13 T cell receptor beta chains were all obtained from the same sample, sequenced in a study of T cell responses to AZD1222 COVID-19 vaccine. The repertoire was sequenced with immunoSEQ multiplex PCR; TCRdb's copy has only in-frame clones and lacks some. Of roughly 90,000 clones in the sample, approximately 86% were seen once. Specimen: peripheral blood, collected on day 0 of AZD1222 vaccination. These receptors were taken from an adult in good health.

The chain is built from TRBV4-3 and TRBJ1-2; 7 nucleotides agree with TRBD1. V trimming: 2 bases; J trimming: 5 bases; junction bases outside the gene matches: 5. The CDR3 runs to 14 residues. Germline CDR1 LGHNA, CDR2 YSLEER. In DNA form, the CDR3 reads TGCGCCAGCAGCCAACAACAGGGGAAATATGGCTACACCTTC. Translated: CASSQQQGKYGYTF.

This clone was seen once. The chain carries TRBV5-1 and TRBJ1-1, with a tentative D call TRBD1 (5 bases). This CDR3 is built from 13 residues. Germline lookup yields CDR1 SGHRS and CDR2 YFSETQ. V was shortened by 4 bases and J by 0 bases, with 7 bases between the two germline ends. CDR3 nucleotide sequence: TGCGCCAGCAGCAGGGACGTGAACACTGAAGCTTTCTTT. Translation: CASSRDVNTEAFF.

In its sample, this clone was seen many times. CDR3 amino acids: CASTYLVAGAAAGELFF. CDR3 in DNA: TGTGCCAGCACATATTTGGTAGCGGGAGCGGCGGCCGGGGAGCTGTTTTTT. The rearrangement links TRBV27 to TRBJ2-2; 9 nucleotides align to TRBD2. The CDR3 has 17 residues. Losses at the gene ends were 7 bases for V and 6 bases for J; bases not matched to a gene: 15. Germline-derived CDR1 and CDR2 are MNHEY and SMNVEV (reference sequence).

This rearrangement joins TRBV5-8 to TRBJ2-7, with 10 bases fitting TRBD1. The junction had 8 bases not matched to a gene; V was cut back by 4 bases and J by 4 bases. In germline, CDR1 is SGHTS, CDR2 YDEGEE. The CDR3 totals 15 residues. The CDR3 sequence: CASSHGGQGIYEQYF. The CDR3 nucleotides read TGTGCCAGCAGCCACGGGGGACAGGGGATTTACGAGCAGTACTTC.

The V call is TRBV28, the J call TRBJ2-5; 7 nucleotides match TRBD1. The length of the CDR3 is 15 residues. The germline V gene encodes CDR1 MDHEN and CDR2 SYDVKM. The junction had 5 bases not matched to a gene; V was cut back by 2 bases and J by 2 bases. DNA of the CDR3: TGTGCCAGCAGTTTACCAGGGACAGATCAAGAGACCCAGTACTTC. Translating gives CASSLPGTDQETQYF.

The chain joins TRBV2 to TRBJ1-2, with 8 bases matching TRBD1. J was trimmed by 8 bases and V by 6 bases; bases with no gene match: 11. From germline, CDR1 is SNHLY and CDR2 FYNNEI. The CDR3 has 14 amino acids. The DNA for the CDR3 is TGTGCCAGCAGAAAACAGGGGGTACGGATGGGCTACACCTTC. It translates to CASRKQGVRMGYTF.

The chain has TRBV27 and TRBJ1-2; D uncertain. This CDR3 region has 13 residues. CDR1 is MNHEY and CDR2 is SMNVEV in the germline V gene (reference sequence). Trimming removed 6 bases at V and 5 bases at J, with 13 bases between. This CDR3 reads CASSPLDSYGYTF. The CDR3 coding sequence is TGTGCCAGCAGCCCACTGGACTCGTATGGCTACACCTTC.

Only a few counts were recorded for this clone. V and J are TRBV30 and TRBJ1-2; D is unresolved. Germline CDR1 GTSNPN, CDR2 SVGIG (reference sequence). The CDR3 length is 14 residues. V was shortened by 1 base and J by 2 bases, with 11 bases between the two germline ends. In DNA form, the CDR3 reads TGTGCCTGGAGTGCCCAATGGATGAACTATGGCTACACCTTC. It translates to CAWSAQWMNYGYTF. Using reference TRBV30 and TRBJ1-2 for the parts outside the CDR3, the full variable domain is SQTIHQWPATLVQPVGSPLSLECTVEGTSNPNLYWYRQAAGRGLQLLFYSVGIGQISSEVPQNLSASRPQDRQFILSSKKLLLSDSGFYLCAWSAQWMNYGYTFGSGTRLTVV.

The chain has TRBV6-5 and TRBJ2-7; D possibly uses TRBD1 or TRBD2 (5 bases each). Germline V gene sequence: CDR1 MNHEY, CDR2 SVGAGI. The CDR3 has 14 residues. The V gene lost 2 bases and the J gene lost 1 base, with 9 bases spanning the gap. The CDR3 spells CASSYRDQSYEQYF. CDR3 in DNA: TGTGCCAGCAGTTACAGGGACCAATCCTACGAGCAGTACTTC.

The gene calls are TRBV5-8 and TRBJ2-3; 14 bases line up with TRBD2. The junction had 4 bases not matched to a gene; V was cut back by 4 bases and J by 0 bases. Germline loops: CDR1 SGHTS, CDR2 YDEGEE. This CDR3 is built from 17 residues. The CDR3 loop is CASSGLAGGLSTDTQYF. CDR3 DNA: TGTGCCAGCAGCGGACTAGCGGGAGGCCTTAGCACAGATACGCAGTATTTT.

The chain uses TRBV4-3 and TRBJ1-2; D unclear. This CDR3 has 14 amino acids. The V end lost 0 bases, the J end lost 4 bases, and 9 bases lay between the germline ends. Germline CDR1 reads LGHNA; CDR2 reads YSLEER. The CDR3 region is CASSQDRGSYGYTF. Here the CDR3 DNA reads TGCGCCAGCAGCCAAGATCGCGGATCCTATGGCTACACCTTC.

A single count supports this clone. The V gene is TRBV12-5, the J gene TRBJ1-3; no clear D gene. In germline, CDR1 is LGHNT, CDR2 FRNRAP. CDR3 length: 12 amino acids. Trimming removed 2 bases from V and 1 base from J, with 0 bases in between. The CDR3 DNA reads TGTGCTAGTGGTTTGTCTGGAAACACCATATATTTT. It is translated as CASGLSGNTIYF.

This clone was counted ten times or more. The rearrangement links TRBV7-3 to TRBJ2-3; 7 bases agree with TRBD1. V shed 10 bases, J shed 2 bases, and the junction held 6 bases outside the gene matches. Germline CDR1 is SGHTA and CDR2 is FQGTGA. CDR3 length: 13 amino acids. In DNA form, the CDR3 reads TGTGCCACGGGACAGAGTTCCACAGATACGCAGTATTTT. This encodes CATGQSSTDTQYF.